The rows below give T cell receptor beta chains drawn from one sample of a study of blood T cell repertoires in COVID-19. Sequencing was performed with immunoSEQ multiplex PCR; in TCRdb, only in-frame clones are kept and a portion is missing. The repertoire consists of around 280,000 clones, with roughly 91% occurring once and the leading ten covering over 8.5%. Sequencing input: peripheral blood. These receptors came from a woman in her 30s with COVID-19, enrolled during active disease. Both conserved end residues are part of each CDR3. D genes are given only for firm matches. Some rows mark clone size as missing; the rest say once, few, many or name a class of expanded clone.

size: NA
J: TRBJ2-4
length: 16
D: TRBD2
V: TRBV7-2
CDR3: CASSSGHRGGGIIQYF
DNA: TGTGCCAGCAGCTCCGGACACCGGGGGGGCGGGATCATTCAGTACTTC

size: NA
J: TRBJ2-7
length: 15
D: TRBD1
V: TRBV27
CDR3: CASSTFGTGFYEQYF
DNA: TGTGCCAGCAGTACGTTCGGGACAGGGTTCTACGAGCAGTACTTC

size: NA
J: TRBJ1-1
length: 14
D: TRBD1
V: TRBV6-5
CDR3: CATRGGQMNTEAFF
DNA: TGTGCCACCAGAGGGGGACAGATGAACACTGAAGCTTTCTTT

size: NA
J: TRBJ2-7
length: 16
D: TRBD1
V: TRBV19
CDR3: CASSISIGDRAYEQYF
DNA: TGTGCCAGTAGTATCAGTATCGGGGACAGAGCCTACGAGCAGTACTTC

size: NA
J: TRBJ2-7
length: 15
D: TRBD1
V: TRBV5-1
CDR3: CASSQAGGRSYEQYF
DNA: TGCGCCAGCAGTCAAGCAGGGGGTAGGTCCTACGAGCAGTACTTC

size: NA
J: TRBJ1-2
length: 15
D: NA
V: TRBV11-2
CDR3: CASSSSDRRNYGYTF
DNA: TGTGCCAGCAGCTCTTCTGATCGCAGAAACTATGGCTACACCTTC

size: NA
J: TRBJ2-2
length: 14
D: NA
V: TRBV7-9
CDR3: CASSLPRGSGELFF
DNA: TGTGCCAGCAGCCTCCCTAGGGGGTCCGGGGAGCTGTTTTTT

size: few
J: TRBJ1-5
length: 13
D: NA
V: TRBV12-3/TRBV12-4
CDR3: CASRSQGTQPQHF
DNA: TGTGCCAGTAGGTCACAGGGTACTCAGCCCCAGCATTTT

size: NA
J: TRBJ1-2
length: 13
D: TRBD1
V: TRBV5-6
CDR3: CASSRDPGGGYTF
DNA: TGTGCCAGCAGCCGGGACCCAGGGGGAGGCTACACCTTC

size: once
J: TRBJ1-1
length: 14
D: NA
V: TRBV9
CDR3: CASSLQAGRTEAFF
DNA: TGTGCCAGCAGCCTTCAGGCGGGTCGGACTGAAGCTTTCTTT

size: NA
J: TRBJ1-5
length: 14
D: NA
V: TRBV6-5
CDR3: CASSHREGNQPQHF
DNA: TGTGCCAGCAGCCATCGGGAAGGCAATCAGCCCCAGCATTTT

size: NA
J: TRBJ2-3
length: 13
D: NA
V: TRBV5-1
CDR3: CASSLAGVDTQYF
DNA: TGCGCCAGCAGCTTGGCCGGGGTGGATACGCAGTATTTT

size: NA
J: TRBJ1-6
length: 14
D: TRBD1
V: TRBV5-4
CDR3: CASSPGQGNPPLHF
DNA: TGTGCCAGCAGCCCGGGACAGGGGAATCCACCCCTCCACTTT

size: NA
J: TRBJ1-1
length: 18
D: NA
V: TRBV7-9
CDR3: CASSSLPRPELMNTEAFF
DNA: TGTGCCAGCAGCTCCCTACCCCGTCCGGAGCTCATGAACACTGAAGCTTTCTTT

size: few
J: TRBJ2-7
length: 12
D: NA
V: TRBV18
CDR3: CASSPLGHEQYF
DNA: TGTGCCAGCTCACCACTGGGCCACGAGCAGTACTTC

size: NA
J: TRBJ1-5
length: 15
D: TRBD1
V: TRBV19
CDR3: CASSMSQGAPMAQHF
DNA: TGTGCCAGTAGTATGAGTCAGGGGGCCCCCATGGCCCAGCATTTT

size: once
J: TRBJ1-3
length: 14
D: NA
V: TRBV5-1
CDR3: CASQQGVGANTIYF
DNA: TGCGCCAGCCAACAGGGAGTTGGGGCCAACACCATATATTTT

size: NA
J: TRBJ1-1
length: 12
D: NA
V: TRBV4-1
CDR3: CASSQDGRSAFF
DNA: TGCGCCAGCAGCCAAGATGGTCGGAGTGCTTTCTTT

size: NA
J: TRBJ2-7
length: 12
D: NA
V: TRBV19
CDR3: CASMGARGEQYF
DNA: TGTGCCAGTATGGGGGCCAGGGGCGAGCAGTACTTC

size: NA
J: TRBJ2-3
length: 16
D: NA
V: TRBV12-2
CDR3: CASRLALGPSSDTQYF
DNA: TGTGCAAGTCGCCTGGCTTTGGGCCCTAGCTCAGATACGCAGTATTTT

size: NA
J: TRBJ1-1
length: 16
D: NA
V: TRBV4-1
CDR3: CASSQGGFKGHTEAFF
DNA: TGCGCCAGCAGCCAAGGGGGTTTTAAGGGGCACACTGAAGCTTTCTTT

size: NA
J: TRBJ2-2
length: 16
D: NA
V: TRBV6-5
CDR3: CASSYLGGRRTGELFF
DNA: TGTGCCAGCAGTTACCTAGGGGGACGGCGCACCGGGGAGCTGTTTTTT

size: NA
J: TRBJ1-2
length: 14
D: TRBD1
V: TRBV3-1/TRBV3-2
CDR3: CASSQTGGTGGYTF
DNA: TGTGCCAGCAGCCAAACAGGGGGGACGGGGGGCTACACCTTC

size: NA
J: TRBJ2-5
length: 13
D: NA
V: TRBV10-2
CDR3: CASRSLAAETQYF
DNA: TGCGCCAGCAGGAGCCTAGCAGCTGAGACCCAGTACTTC

size: NA
J: TRBJ2-7
length: 14
D: NA
V: TRBV9
CDR3: CASSPEVGEHEQYF
DNA: TGTGCCAGCAGCCCAGAGGTGGGTGAGCACGAGCAGTACTTC

size: NA
J: TRBJ1-5
length: 13
D: TRBD1
V: TRBV6-5
CDR3: CASSTGGGQPQHF
DNA: TGTGCCAGCAGTACAGGGGGGGGTCAGCCCCAGCATTTT

size: NA
J: TRBJ1-2
length: 15
D: NA
V: TRBV10-1
CDR3: CASSPGTYPNYGYTF
DNA: TGCGCCAGCAGTCCAGGGACATATCCCAACTATGGCTACACCTTC

size: once
J: TRBJ1-3
length: 13
D: TRBD1
V: TRBV12-3/TRBV12-4
CDR3: CASSWDRGNTIYF
DNA: TGTGCCAGCAGTTGGGACAGAGGAAACACCATATATTTT